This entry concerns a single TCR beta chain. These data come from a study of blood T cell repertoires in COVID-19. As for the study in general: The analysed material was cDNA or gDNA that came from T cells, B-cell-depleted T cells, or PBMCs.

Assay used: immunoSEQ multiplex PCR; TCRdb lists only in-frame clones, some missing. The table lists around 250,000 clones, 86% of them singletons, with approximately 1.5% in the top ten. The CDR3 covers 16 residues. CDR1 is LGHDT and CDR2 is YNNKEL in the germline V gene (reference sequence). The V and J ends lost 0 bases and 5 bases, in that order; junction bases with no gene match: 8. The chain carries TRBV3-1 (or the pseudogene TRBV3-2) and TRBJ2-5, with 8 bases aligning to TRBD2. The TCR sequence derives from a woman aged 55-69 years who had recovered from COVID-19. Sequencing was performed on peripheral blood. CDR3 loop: CASSQELSGAGETQYF. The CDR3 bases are TGTGCCAGCAGCCAAGAGCTTAGCGGGGCGGGGGAGACCCAGTACTTC.